The 25 T cell receptor beta chains in this list originate from one sample, sequenced in a study of blood T cell repertoires in COVID-19. The protocol was immunoSEQ multiplex PCR, while the TCRdb copy is restricted to in-frame clones and leaves out a portion. In the table there are 270,000 or so clones, 75% to 90% of which are singletons. Sequencing was done on a sample of PBMCs or T cells enriched from blood (not recorded which). Source of these receptors: a woman under 40 with acute COVID-19.

The V and J genes are TRBV2 and TRBJ1-6; no reliable D call. Between the trimmed V and J ends, which lost 1 base and 7 bases, there was a span of 11 bases. CDR1 and CDR2 (germline): SNHLY, FYNNEI. The CDR3 is made up of 15 amino acids. This CDR3 reads CASSEGLAVNSPLHF. The CDR3 DNA sequence: TGTGCCAGCAGTGAAGGGTTGGCAGTCAATTCACCCCTCCACTTT.

The chain employs TRBV7-9 and TRBJ2-1; D is possibly TRBD1 (6 bases). From germline, CDR1 is SEHNR and CDR2 FQNEAQ (reference sequence). The CDR3 length is 12 residues. Trimming took off 3 bases at V and 9 bases at J, with 9 bases between the two ends. CDR3 protein: CASSLGTSEQFF. The CDR3 nucleotides read TGTGCCAGCAGCTTGGGGACATCTGAGCAGTTCTTC.

The CDR3 region has the DNA TGTGCCAGCACCCTAGACAGGACGGAGGCAACTAATGAAAAACTGTTTTTT. Translation gives CASTLDRTEATNEKLFF. The chain recombines TRBV2 with TRBJ1-4; D might be TRBD1 (6 bases). Germline V gene sequence: CDR1 SNHLY, CDR2 FYNNEI. CDR3 length equals 17 residues. V gave up 7 bases and J gave up 0 bases, with 18 bases separating them.

The gene calls are TRBV28 and TRBJ2-7, with 7 bases fitting TRBD2. CDR1 and CDR2 from the germline V gene are MDHEN and SYDVKM. There are 16 residues in the CDR3. V shed 2 bases and J 2 bases; nucleotides not matched to a gene: 9. The CDR3 DNA is TGTGCCAGCAGTTTAGGGGGGGGTAGCAGACCCTACGAGCAGTACTTC. Its translation: CASSLGGGSRPYEQYF. Using reference TRBV28 and TRBJ2-7 for the parts outside the CDR3, the full variable domain is DVKVTQSSRYLVKRTGEKVFLECVQDMDHENMFWYRQDPGLGLRLIYFSYDVKMKEKGDIPEGYSVSREKKERFSLILESASTNQTSMYLCASSLGGGSRPYEQYFGPGTRLTVT.

The table lists this clone with a count of one. CDR3: CASRLHGEGREQYF. CDR3 coding DNA: TGTGCCAGCAGACTCCACGGGGAGGGCCGGGAGCAGTACTTC. This chain connects TRBV6-6 to TRBJ2-7, with TRBD2 matching 7 bases. J was trimmed by 7 bases and V by 6 bases; bases with no gene match: 12. CDR3 length: 14 amino acids. The germline CDR1 and CDR2 sequences are MNHNY and SVGAGI (reference sequence).

V and J are TRBV21-1 and TRBJ1-5; TRBD1 is the table's D call and was not checked against the DNA. TRBV21-1 is labeled a pseudogene. This CDR3 region has 20 residues. Here the CDR3 DNA reads TGTGCCAGCAGCAACCCTTGCCGGGACAGGGGGCAGTTGTGCAATCAGCCCCAGCATTTT. This gives the protein CASSNPCRDRGQLCNQPQHF.

V is TRBV5-1 and J is TRBJ2-1, with 7 bases fitting TRBD1. Unmatched junction bases numbered 8, after V lost 1 base and J lost 7 bases. There are 15 residues in the CDR3. Per the germline V gene, CDR1 is SGHRS and CDR2 is YFSETQ. The CDR3 DNA is TGCGCCAGCAGCTTGATGGGACAGCAGGGGAATGAGCAGTTCTTC. This codes for CASSLMGQQGNEQFF.

The gene calls are TRBV14 and TRBJ2-2, with 7 bases identical to TRBD1. This CDR3 is 16 amino acids long. V trimming: 4 bases; J trimming: 0 bases; junction bases outside the gene matches: 5. Germline values: CDR1 SGHDN, CDR2 FVKESK. CDR3 sequence: CASSLRQGPNTGELFF. For the CDR3, the DNA is TGTGCCAGCAGCCTGCGACAGGGTCCGAACACCGGGGAGCTGTTTTTT.

CDR3 residues: CASTPRTGGGPQHF. As DNA, the CDR3 is TGTGCCAGCACCCCCCGGACAGGGGGAGGCCCCCAGCATTTT. The rearrangement uses TRBV2 and TRBJ1-5; 10 nucleotides agree with TRBD1. V shed 7 bases, J shed 10 bases, and the junction held 10 bases outside the gene matches. The germline V gene has CDR1 SNHLY and CDR2 FYNNEI. The CDR3 sequence is 14 residues long.

The gene calls are TRBV5-1 and TRBJ2-7; possible D gene TRBD1, 6 bases. V lost 0 bases, J lost 2 bases, and 9 bases lay in between. CDR1 is SGHRS, CDR2 YFSETQ, per germline. There are 14 residues in the CDR3. CDR3 protein: CASSLGQAPYEQYF. The CDR3 DNA reads as TGCGCCAGCAGCTTGGGACAGGCCCCCTACGAGCAGTACTTC.

This chain connects TRBV29-1 to TRBJ1-2; TRBD1 matches at 9 bases. V shed 6 bases and J 5 bases; nucleotides not matched to a gene: 7. In germline, CDR1 is SQVTM, CDR2 ANQGSEA. CDR3 length equals 13 residues. The DNA of the CDR3 is TGCAGCGTCGGCCGACAGGGGGGATATGGCTACACCTTC. It yields the protein CSVGRQGGYGYTF.

This rearrangement joins TRBV27 to TRBJ2-5; tentative D call: TRBD2 (5 bases). CDR3 size: 14 residues. Germline assignment: CDR1 MNHEY and CDR2 SMNVEV (reference sequence). V was trimmed by 4 bases and J by 6 bases, leaving 15 bases between them. The CDR3 spells CASSSPGLVKTQYF. The CDR3 coding sequence is TGTGCCAGCAGTTCCCCCGGACTTGTGAAGACCCAGTACTTC.

The V and J genes are TRBV2 and TRBJ2-7; D is perhaps TRBD2 (6 bases). With 6 bases removed from V and 5 bases from J, the gap between germline ends came to 14 bases. Germline values: CDR1 SNHLY, CDR2 FYNNEI. CDR3 length: 13 residues. CDR3 in amino acids: CASRGLTVDEQYF. DNA for the CDR3: TGTGCCAGCAGGGGACTTACGGTGGACGAGCAGTACTTC. Looking up the rest from reference TRBV2 and TRBJ2-7 gives the full variable domain: EPEVTQTPSHQVTQMGQEVILRCVPISNHLYFYWYRQILGQKVEFLVSFYNNEISEKSEIFDDQFSVERPDGSNFTLKIRSTKLEDSAMYFCASRGLTVDEQYFGPGTRLTVT.

The chain combines TRBV11-2 with TRBJ1-4, with D possibly TRBD1 on 5 matching bases. Trimming cost V 5 bases and J 0 bases, with 10 bases left between them. The CDR3 contains 15 residues. The germline gives CDR1 SGHAT, CDR2 FQNNGV. For the CDR3, the DNA is TGTGCCAGCAGCATACGGGGGGCAACTAATGAAAAACTGTTTTTT. This translates into CASSIRGATNEKLFF.

The chain is built from TRBV18 and TRBJ2-2, with no clear D. V lost 3 bases to trimming and J lost 0 bases, with 11 bases between them. The germline V gene encodes CDR1 KGHSH and CDR2 LQKENI. The CDR3 covers 16 residues. CDR3 in DNA: TGTGCCAGCTCACCTAGAGTCGCGGCGAACACCGGGGAGCTGTTTTTT. This encodes CASSPRVAANTGELFF.

CDR3 nucleotides: TGTGCCAGCAGCTTGGTCGGGGGTTCCAATGAAAAACTGTTTTTT. Encoded protein: CASSLVGGSNEKLFF. V gene TRBV5-4 combines with J gene TRBJ1-4, with a weak D call TRBD1 (5 bases). CDR1 and CDR2 from the germline V gene are SGHNT and YYREEE (reference sequence). CDR3 length equals 15 residues. The V end lost 0 bases, the J end lost 5 bases, and 11 bases lay between the germline ends.

The chain has TRBV27 and TRBJ2-1; D may be TRBD2 (5 bases). This CDR3 has 14 residues. Germline loops: CDR1 MNHEY, CDR2 SMNVEV (reference sequence). V lost 7 bases and J 6 bases, leaving 16 bases between the germline ends. CDR3 region: CASTPGNLVNEQFF. CDR3 nucleotides: TGTGCCAGCACCCCCGGGAATCTGGTCAATGAGCAGTTCTTC.

The chain is built from TRBV3-1 (or the pseudogene TRBV3-2) and TRBJ1-2, with D perhaps TRBD1 (5 bases). The CDR3 runs to 14 residues. The germline V gene has CDR1 LGHDT and CDR2 YNNKEL (reference sequence). V shed 4 bases and J shed 6 bases, with 15 bases lying between them. The CDR3 reads CASSPLYSGDGYTF. CDR3 sequence (DNA): TGTGCCAGCAGCCCTTTATATTCGGGGGATGGCTACACCTTC.

The chain joins TRBV28 to TRBJ2-3; D uncertain. The ends were cut back, 5 bases at V and 5 bases at J, with 20 bases in the middle. Germline-derived CDR1 and CDR2 are MDHEN and SYDVKM. The CDR3 is 16 residues long. The CDR3 nucleotides read TGTGCCAGCAGTCCACGGAGATCTTCGATTGGAGATACGCAGTATTTT. Translating it yields CASSPRRSSIGDTQYF.

The chain joins TRBV6-6 to TRBJ2-2, with a tentative D call TRBD2 (6 bases). The germline V gene encodes CDR1 MNHNY and CDR2 SVGAGI (reference sequence). Trimming pared 5 bases from V and 5 bases from J, leaving 18 bases between. This CDR3 contains 16 residues. CDR3 sequence: CASSTQKGGRTGELFF. DNA of the CDR3: TGTGCCAGCAGTACCCAAAAGGGAGGCCGGACCGGGGAGCTGTTTTTT.

The J gene is TRBJ1-4, the V gene TRBV30; D gene ambiguous. Germline CDR1 reads GTSNPN; CDR2 reads SVGIG (reference sequence). The CDR3 sequence is 11 residues long. V lost 4 bases and J 8 bases, leaving 8 bases between the germline ends. This chain's CDR3 is CAWKALEKLFF. The CDR3 nucleotides are TGTGCCTGGAAAGCGTTGGAAAAACTGTTTTTT.

This chain uses TRBV12-3 or TRBV12-4 with TRBJ2-1; maybe TRBD1 (5 bases). V was trimmed by 6 bases and J by 8 bases, leaving 14 bases between them. The CDR3 length is 13 residues. CDR3 coding DNA: TGTGCCAGCAGAAAGGGGCGGCCGGATGAGCAGTTCTTC. Amino acids: CASRKGRPDEQFF.

This clone was picked up one time. The chain has TRBV7-8 and TRBJ2-1; 11 nucleotides line up with TRBD2. J lost 15 bases, V lost 5 bases, and 18 bases had no gene match. The CDR3 totals 16 residues. The germline V gene encodes CDR1 SGHVS and CDR2 FQNEAQ. CDR3 protein: CASSPPASGRPEQWFF. The CDR3 region has the DNA TGTGCCAGCAGCCCCCCGGCTAGCGGGAGGCCTGAGCAGTGGTTCTTC.

The V call is TRBV12-3 or TRBV12-4, the J call TRBJ1-2; 9 nucleotides agree with TRBD1. This CDR3 is built from 13 residues. Trimming removed 5 bases from V and 7 bases from J; junction bases left unmatched: 5. The CDR3 sequence: CASSPTGGSGYTF. The CDR3 nucleotides read TGTGCCAGCAGTCCCACAGGGGGCAGTGGCTACACCTTC.

The chain links TRBV9 to TRBJ1-6, with D possibly matching TRBD1 (6 bases). V was trimmed by 2 bases and J by 7 bases, leaving 13 bases between them. CDR3 length: 15 residues. Per germline, CDR1 SGDLS and CDR2 YYNGEE. Here the CDR3 reads CASSVGGRENSPLHF. Here the CDR3 DNA reads TGTGCCAGCAGCGTCGGGGGGCGCGAGAATTCACCCCTCCACTTT. The full variable domain, its missing parts supplied by reference TRBV9 and TRBJ1-6, is DSGVTQTPKHLITATGQRVTLRCSPRSGDLSVYWYQQSLDQGLQFLIQYYNGEERAKGNILERFSAQQFPDLHSELNLSSLELGDSALYFCASSVGGRENSPLHFGNGTRLTVT.